Reported below is one T cell receptor (beta chain). The clone's antigen remains unknown. The record has no base qualities; no much larger clone is one base away. This entry comes from a study of cytomegalovirus exposure and HLA in healthy donors listed by TCRdb under 2017. Context from the whole study: According to an earlier analysis of 587 of the donors, about 190 million T cells yielded 90 million to 140 million unique TCR beta sequences and 276 Gb of sequence data. The study aimed to test whether signatures of past pathogen exposure could be identified by cataloging public T cell receptors. Alongside the repertoire data, information on donor age, sex, ethnicity and CMV serostatus was compiled. High-throughput TCR immunosequencing, statistical association of individual TCRs with disease status, and machine learning were combined to predict cytomegalovirus infection status. Across around 400 genotyped donors of the cohort, an average of roughly 250,000 unique TCR beta nucleotide sequences per donor were sequenced, and 15% to 20% of those sequences were non-productive. The genetic ancestry cluster associated with self-reported Caucasian donors included 81% of the roughly 360 genotyped donors. Using immunosequencing, the study profiled T cell repertoires from some 670 subjects and related those repertoires to cytomegalovirus serostatus. In a later analysis, previously published TCR beta repertoires from some 640 donors were re-analyzed and high-resolution HLA genotyping was added so that TCR occurrence patterns could be studied. A later genetic analysis used genome-wide SNP genotypes for about 60% of the roughly 700 donors, treating that subset as a discovery cohort. Roughly 300 gigabases of sequencing data and around 85 million unique TCR sequences made up an early release that covered over 550 HLA-typed donors. HLA typing covered class I and class II loci at four-digit resolution. Every discovery cohort repertoire had been produced on one sequencing platform. Besides the first cohort of around 670 subjects, a separate validation cohort made up of 120 different subjects was used. The later analysis used no new phenotypic data to find candidate immune exposures, relying instead on TCR beta sequences and their occurrence across donors. About five DR-DQ haplotypes were handled as single units for association and clustering, since linkage in the cohort was strong. Typing coverage varied by locus: 629-630 donors for A, B, C, DRB1 and DQB1; approximately 560 for DQA1; about 590 for DPA1; approximately 490 for DPB1. To decide whether each TCR beta V gene segment behaved as functional or pseudogenic, an earlier analysis of some 600 of the donors relied on high-throughput TCR beta sequencing. Paper-wide results and their limitations: Compared with equally common non-associated chains, HLA-associated TCR beta chains in a later analysis were more clonally expanded and had lower generation probabilities. Strong co-occurrence of HLA alleles, especially DR and DQ, made assigning TCR associations to individual alleles difficult. V-gene and J-gene trimming of TCR beta chains was associated with a missense DCLRE1C variant in a later genetic analysis, and the association was replicated in an independent cohort. The only immune exposure information available for the cohort was CMV serostatus. The cohort was sequenced for TCR beta chains only, and without alpha or paired-chain data the features that could be detected were limited. About 17 rarely observed V segments, including chromosome 9 orphons, were excluded from the earlier analysis of several hundred of the donors because counts were too low. Some IMGT-functional V segments, including TRBV6-2 and TRBV6-3, could not be told apart with the 87-base-pair reads, so those segments were excluded. Most TCR sequences were seen in very few donors, while some public TCRs were found in many individuals. The study listed 164 TCR beta chains as associated with cytomegalovirus. According to the authors, the approach could potentially be generalized to other disease states and immunological phenotypes. Because HLA typing was unavailable for some donors at each locus, only the typed subset was used in association tests. In a later analysis, TCR association rates were found to vary across HLA loci, with the most associated TCRs seen for DRB1 alleles and the fewest for HLA-C alleles. A further reported finding was that TCR beta sequences accurately predicted the HLA-A and HLA-B alleles for most subjects in the first cohort. A later analysis reported that several top co-occurrence clusters appeared linked to parvovirus B19, influenza, CMV and Epstein-Barr virus. In vitro tests confirmed that a few of the cytomegalovirus-associated TCR beta chains recognize cytomegalovirus antigens. Correlated functional status among segregating V segments might be attributable to linkage disequilibrium, but an unknown experimental factor could not be ruled out. The classifier was reported to diagnose cytomegalovirus status with high specificity and sensitivity in both the original cohort and the validation cohort. Most CMV-associated TCR beta chains appeared to be HLA-restricted in a later analysis, and the HLA associations seemed to be driven largely by CMV exposure. Presence/absence analyses assumed roughly uniform sequencing depth across donors, an assumption that may not hold. A later genetic analysis reported fewer N-insertions in productive TCRs among donors in an Asian-associated ancestry cluster than the roughly 700-donor mean. A group of highly shared sequence variants was considered likely to be a technical artifact of the sequencing pipeline. In an earlier analysis of over 550 of the donors, most TCR beta V segments were observed in productive rearrangements about 87% or about 30% of the time, broadly matching IMGT annotations. In a later analysis, some 17,000 TCR beta sequences were associated with specific HLA alleles at a false discovery rate of 0.05.

The method was the immunoSEQ multiplex PCR assay. For the multiplex PCR, a mixture combining 60 forward primers for TCR Vbeta segments and 13 reverse primers for TCR Jbeta segments was used. A multiplex PCR assay on genomic DNA amplified the CDR3 region of rearranged TCR beta genes. On the Illumina HiSeq System, the amplified TCR beta libraries were sequenced as 87-base-pair reads. As for the original processing: A later analysis counted approximately 76 million unique TCR beta chains across the 600 to 850 repertoires, and some 12 million of these chains were shared by at least two donors. Raw reads were error-corrected and collapsed into unique sequences by a nearest-neighbor algorithm in which closely related sequences were merged to remove PCR and sequencing errors. Alignment of CDR3 sequences to IMGT reference sequences was used to assign V, D and J gene segments. For a sequence to be retained, a match of at least six nucleotides to both a V gene segment and a J gene segment was required. A rearrangement counted as productive if the CDR3 had no stop codons and remained in frame with V and J, and every other rearrangement counted as non-productive. CDR3 was defined by IMGT convention, running from the second conserved V-encoded cysteine to the conserved J-encoded phenylalanine. Sequences without an unambiguous match to a single V gene segment were excluded from the earlier analysis of over 500 of the donors. An earlier analysis of some 610 of the donors called V segments functional above 56.7% productive rearrangements and segregating when the between-donor standard deviation exceeded 5%. A statistical classification framework was built to diagnose cytomegalovirus status from the catalog of TCR beta chain sequences. A later analysis assigned V and J genes by comparing TCR nucleotide sequences with IMGT/GENE-DB human TR gene sequences. A later analysis assigned CDR3 sequences and most-parsimonious VDJ recombination scenarios with the TCRdist pipeline. In a later analysis, every TCR beta chain was defined by the combination of its CDR3 amino acid sequence and its V-gene family, and reads without a unique V-gene family were dropped. A later analysis removed 600 or so highly shared, low-generation-probability nucleotide sequences to deal with suspected cross-contamination and a sequencing artifact. A later analysis calculated a clonal expansion index for each public chain from normalized within-repertoire ranks of inferred template counts. In a later analysis, generation probabilities were computed using a VDJ recombination model fitted to out-of-frame rearrangements, and the results were checked against IGoR. In a later analysis, hypergeometric tests were used to score TCR-TCR, TCR-HLA and TCR-CMV co-occurrence, with a repertoire-size bias correction applied to TCR pairs. In a later analysis, false discovery rates were estimated by permuting HLA or CMV assignments 20 times. A later analysis grouped co-occurring TCRs with DBSCAN, adding TCRdist sequence similarity when clustering within HLA-allele-positive subsets. Co-occurrence clustering excluded repertoires with fewer than 30,000 or more than 120,000 public chains, plus five with anomalous nucleotide sharing. Imported from immuneACCESS, the table was reduced by TCRdb to in-frame sequences with V and J called. These copies leave out some clones; in studies compared against another copy, an unresolved V gene accounts for under half, and the cause of the remainder is not known. V, J and clone size reflect that table, while D and trimming were determined from the DNA. Across this sample there are around 130,000 clones, with about 80% seen only once. The ten largest clonotypes hold about 1.7% of the sample.

Taken from cysteine to phenylalanine, the CDR3 has 14 residues. The sequence is cut down to CDR3 DNA, 42 bases in frame from base 1. The V end gives up 7 bases and the J end 6 bases, leaving 10 bases in the junction not matched to a gene. The germline V gene gives CDR1 as MNHNS and CDR2 as SASEGT. The cohort comprised fewer than 700 healthy bone marrow donors. At the time of sampling, every cohort member was nominally healthy, though immune exposures that went unrecorded were likely present. The donor tested CMV seronegative and was one of the 352 seronegative cohort members. A peripheral blood sample was collected from each donor, and TCR beta sequencing was performed on peripheral blood mononuclear cells. The Qiagen DNeasy Blood Extraction Kit was used to extract genomic DNA from the blood cell samples.

The sample comprised PBMCs. The origin of this receptor is a woman aged 45-59 years in good health and CMV-seronegative. The V gene is TRBV6-1 and the J gene is TRBJ2-7; 9 of the junction bases match TRBD2. Here the CDR3 is given as CASKRTSALREQYF. In nucleotides, the sequence is TGTGCCAGCAAAAGGACTAGCGCCCTTCGCGAGCAGTACTTC.